This TCR beta chain comes out of a study of T cells expressing NK-cell markers (dated by TCRdb to the early 2020s). Regarding the research as a whole: Three sorted T-cell subsets (CD3+CD56+NKG2C+, CD3+CD56+NKG2C- and CD3+CD56-NKG2C+) from fewer than 10 donors had their TCR beta-chain repertoires profiled. Of the eight sequenced donors, seven were found to be HCMV-seropositive and one was found to be HCMV-seronegative. Randomly selected healthy volunteers, three men and five women, were used as the eight sequenced donors. Libraries were sequenced as 2 x 150 bp reads on Illumina HiSeq 2000/2500, MiSeq or NextSeq. Overall results and qualifications from the work: Those dominant clonotypes were again the most abundant among CD3+CD56-NKG2C+ cells in a handful of donors, at roughly 28.3-65%. It remained unclear whether the expanded NKG2C-expressing T cell clones were specific for HCMV antigens. In a handful of donors, the dominant CD3+CD56+NKG2C+ clonotypes ranked among the top 10 CD8+ clonotypes, making up roughly 1.0-8% of CD8+ T cells.

Concerning this clonotype: No antigen is known for it.

The CDR3 spans 16 residues, from the cysteine through the phenylalanine. DNA was not recorded. According to the germline V gene, CDR1 reads MGHDK and CDR2 reads SYGVNS. A commercial ELISA kit detecting HCMV-specific IgG in serum was used to determine HCMV serostatus. Peripheral blood mononuclear cells were isolated from blood by Ficoll density gradient centrifugation. The listed sequencing device is Illumina HiSeq 2000. The TCR beta cDNA libraries were made using 5'RACE template switching, a step that added both a universal primer site and unique molecular identifiers. cDNA synthesis was primed from the TCR beta constant segment, followed by two successive PCR amplification steps. Under the source paper's analysis protocol: MIGEC was used to demultiplex reads and group reads by UMI, and MiTCR was used to assemble and quantify clonotypes. To remove erroneous sequences, TCR cDNA sequences were retained only when supported by two or more reads. Downstream repertoire analysis used the tcR package, and clonotypes were matched across fractions by CDR3 nucleotide sequence plus V segment. VDJmatch was used to annotate antigen specificity against VDJdb, with one amino acid substitution in CDR3 allowed. TCRdb reprocessed the raw reads; every CDR3 protein sequence is a single record, and DNA is not supplied. TCRdb assigned the V and J calls; the authors' analysis was not used. The table of this sample itemizes a few hundred thousand distinct CDR3 sequences. The top ten clonotypes cover about 0.39% of the sample.

The sample was blood T cells: a sorted CD56 or NKG2C T cell subset, CD4+ or CD8+ T cells, or bulk PBMC T cells (not recorded which). This clonotype originated in a man aged 18 to 29 in good health. Donor details come from another sample of the same person, matched by shared clones. This chain joins TRBV25-1 to TRBJ2-4; as DNA is missing, the TRBD1 call by TCRdb cannot be tested. For the CDR3, the sequence is CASKPSAGAAKNIQYF.